A selection of T cell receptor beta chains follows, all from one sample in a study of CD8 T cells in Susac syndrome. TCRdb reprocessed the immunoSEQ multiplex PCR reads via MiXCR and lists one record per CDR3 protein. The table includes about 160,000 distinct CDR3 sequences, 93% detected once. The sequenced sample was CD4+ T cells from PBMCs. These receptor sequences come from a human donor in good health. The CDR3 runs from the conserved cysteine through the conserved F or W. The order of the fields is clone size, CDR3 length, V gene, CDR3 protein. A row's size may be missing; if present it is once, few, many or a size class.

NA | 11 | TRBV3-1 | CASSQASGYTF
once | 16 | TRBV19 | CASSRQGVAGANVLTF
NA | 19 | TRBV14 | CASSRLSWGTGGYNSPLHF
once | 14 | TRBV2 | CADQTEQPNTEAFF
NA | 16 | TRBV6-1 | CASSETGARNTGELFF
NA | 14 | TRBV29-1 | CSVREGAGKDTQYF
NA | 11 | TRBV2 | CASTQSYEQYF
NA | 15 | TRBV20-1 | CSARDGEGVNQPQHF
NA | 17 | TRBV9 | CASSVGGPDSGANVLTF
NA | 14 | TRBV2 | CASRFDGPNTEAFF
once | 12 | TRBV20-1 | CSASSRGNIQYF
NA | 12 | TRBV12-3/TRBV12-4 | CASSLRSGTQYF
NA | 15 | TRBV27 | CASSANTGGTGELFF
NA | 14 | TRBV9 | CASSADSRGDEQFF
NA | 15 | TRBV5-1 | CASSLGQGASGELFF